This TCR beta chain comes out of a study of blood T cell repertoires in COVID-19. Study context: COVID-19 samples from acute and convalescent phases originated in the United States, Italy and Spain. The analysed material was cDNA or gDNA that came from T cells, B-cell-depleted T cells, or PBMCs.

Only one count was recorded for this clone. There are 13 residues in the CDR3. The V gene's germline CDR1 is MNHEY and CDR2 SVGEGT. Between the trimmed V and J ends, which lost 4 bases and 6 bases, there was a span of 10 bases. How the authors handled the data: Amplifying reference gene primers gave estimates of nucleated cell counts. Data came from immunoSEQ multiplex PCR; TCRdb stores just in-frame clones and leaves some out. D and trimming come from the DNA, and the V and J calls and clone size come from that table. The sample includes tens of thousands of clones, approximately 80% of them seen just once.

The chain recombines TRBV6-2 or TRBV6-3 with TRBJ2-1; maybe TRBD1 (5 bases). The sample was peripheral blood. This clonotype was obtained from a man between 65 and 79 years old with acute or convalescent COVID-19. The CDR3 reads CASSSNDSNEQFF. The CDR3 DNA sequence: TGTGCCAGCAGTTCTAACGACAGCAATGAGCAGTTCTTC.